The sequence of this TCR beta chain was determined in a study of T cell responses to AZD1222 COVID-19 vaccine. Data came from immunoSEQ multiplex PCR; TCRdb stores just in-frame clones and leaves some out. The sample shows around 45,000 clones, roughly 87% of them seen only once. Trimming cost V 3 bases and J 3 bases, with 20 bases left between them. CDR1 is MNHNS and CDR2 is SASEGT in the germline V gene. The CDR3 has 17 amino acids. This clonotype originated in an adult who received the AZD1222 COVID-19 vaccine. The chain links TRBV6-1 to TRBJ1-2; D gene uncertain. The starting material was peripheral blood, obtained 28 days after the second AZD1222 dose. Here the CDR3 DNA reads TGTGCCAGCAGTGATTGGGGTGGTTCATCGGTCCACTATGGCTACACCTTC. Translating gives CASSDWGGSSVHYGYTF.